The clone carrying this TCR beta chain was detected only a few times. What it recognizes is unknown. Germline V CDR1 and CDR2: SNHLY, FYNNEI. With 4 bases removed from V and 0 bases from J, the gap between germline ends came to 9 bases. The CDR3 has 15 amino acids. This sample stems from a study of identical twins. A universal primer binding site was introduced by template switching. The final cDNA contained unique molecular identifiers. TCRdb reprocessed the 5' RACE reads with MiXCR, giving one entry per CDR3 protein. This table holds about 810,000 distinct CDR3 sequences, roughly 12% found once. Study observations and caveats: The authors drew conclusions from cross-sectional statistical analysis rather than following the same donors. Out-of-frame TCR alpha sharing observed in monozygotic twins exceeded model estimates.

The sample was also linked to a second study, of yellow fever vaccine responses in identical twins.

Material for sequencing was PBMCs. The receptor was derived from a woman aged 18-35 years in good health. The chain is built from TRBV2 and TRBJ2-2, with a tentative D call TRBD2 (5 bases). CDR3 in DNA: TGTGCCAGCAGTGGGGAGCAGACGAACACCGGGGAGCTGTTTTTT. This encodes CASSGEQTNTGELFF.